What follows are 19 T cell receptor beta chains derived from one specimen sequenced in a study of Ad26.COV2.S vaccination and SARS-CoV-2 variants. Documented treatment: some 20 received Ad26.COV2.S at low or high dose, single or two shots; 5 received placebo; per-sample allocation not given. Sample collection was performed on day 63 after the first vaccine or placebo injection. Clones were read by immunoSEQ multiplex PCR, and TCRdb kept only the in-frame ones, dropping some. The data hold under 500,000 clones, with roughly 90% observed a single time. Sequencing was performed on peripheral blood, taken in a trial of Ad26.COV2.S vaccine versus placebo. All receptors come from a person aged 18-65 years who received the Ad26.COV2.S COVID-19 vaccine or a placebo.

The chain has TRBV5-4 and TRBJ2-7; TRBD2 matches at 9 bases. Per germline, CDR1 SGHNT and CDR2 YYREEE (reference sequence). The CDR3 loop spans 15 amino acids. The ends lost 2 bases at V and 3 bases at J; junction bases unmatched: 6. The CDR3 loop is CASSLAGGRHYEQYF. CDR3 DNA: TGTGCCAGCAGCTTAGCGGGGGGCAGGCACTACGAGCAGTACTTC.

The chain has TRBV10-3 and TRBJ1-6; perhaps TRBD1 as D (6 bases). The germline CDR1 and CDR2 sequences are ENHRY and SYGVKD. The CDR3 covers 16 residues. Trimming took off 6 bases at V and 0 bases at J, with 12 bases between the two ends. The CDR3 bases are TGTGCCATCAGGGAAAAGGGGGGCTCCTATAATTCACCCCTCCACTTT. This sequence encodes CAIREKGGSYNSPLHF.

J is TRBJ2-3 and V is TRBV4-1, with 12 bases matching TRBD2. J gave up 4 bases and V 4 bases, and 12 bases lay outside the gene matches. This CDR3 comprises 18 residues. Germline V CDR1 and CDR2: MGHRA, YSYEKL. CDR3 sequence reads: CASSLIPPSGGASDTQYF. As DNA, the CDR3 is TGCGCCAGCAGCCTGATCCCCCCTAGCGGGGGGGCTTCAGATACGCAGTATTTT.

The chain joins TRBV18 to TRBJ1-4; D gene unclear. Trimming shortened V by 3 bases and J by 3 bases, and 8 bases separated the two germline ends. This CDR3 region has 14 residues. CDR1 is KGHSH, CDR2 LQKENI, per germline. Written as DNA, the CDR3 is TGTGCCAGCTCACCGCCTCGACCTAATGAAAAACTGTTTTTT. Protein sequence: CASSPPRPNEKLFF.

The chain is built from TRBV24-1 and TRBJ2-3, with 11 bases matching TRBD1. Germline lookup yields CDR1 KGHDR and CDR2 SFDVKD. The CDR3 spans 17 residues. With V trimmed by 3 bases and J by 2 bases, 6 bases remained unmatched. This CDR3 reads CATSDAGDRGNTDTQYF. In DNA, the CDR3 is TGTGCCACCAGTGATGCCGGGGACAGGGGGAACACAGATACGCAGTATTTT.

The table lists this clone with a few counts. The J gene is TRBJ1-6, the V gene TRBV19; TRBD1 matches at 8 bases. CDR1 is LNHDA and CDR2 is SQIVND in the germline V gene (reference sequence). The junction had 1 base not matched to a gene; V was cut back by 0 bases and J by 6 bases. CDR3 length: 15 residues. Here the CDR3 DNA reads TGTGCCAGTAGTATAGATACAGGGGGTAATTCACCCCTCCACTTT. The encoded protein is CASSIDTGGNSPLHF.

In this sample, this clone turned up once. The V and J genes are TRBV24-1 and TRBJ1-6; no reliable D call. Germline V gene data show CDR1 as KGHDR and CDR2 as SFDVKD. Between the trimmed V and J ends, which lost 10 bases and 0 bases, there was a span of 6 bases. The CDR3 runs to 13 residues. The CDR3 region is CATASSYNSPLHF. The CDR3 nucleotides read TGTGCCACAGCAAGCTCCTATAATTCACCCCTCCACTTT.

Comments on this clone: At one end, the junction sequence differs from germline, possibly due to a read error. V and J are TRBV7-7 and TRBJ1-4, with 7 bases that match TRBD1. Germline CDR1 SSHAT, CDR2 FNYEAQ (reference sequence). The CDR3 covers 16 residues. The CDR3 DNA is TGTGCTAGCAGCTTAGAACAGGGGATTAATGGTGAAAAACTGTTTTTT. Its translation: CASSLEQGINGEKLFF.

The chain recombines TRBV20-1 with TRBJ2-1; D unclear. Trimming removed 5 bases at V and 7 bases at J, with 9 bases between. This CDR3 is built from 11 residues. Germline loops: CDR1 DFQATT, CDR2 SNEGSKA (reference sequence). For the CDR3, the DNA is TGCAGTGCTCTAGGAAATAATGAGCAGTTCTTC. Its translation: CSALGNNEQFF.

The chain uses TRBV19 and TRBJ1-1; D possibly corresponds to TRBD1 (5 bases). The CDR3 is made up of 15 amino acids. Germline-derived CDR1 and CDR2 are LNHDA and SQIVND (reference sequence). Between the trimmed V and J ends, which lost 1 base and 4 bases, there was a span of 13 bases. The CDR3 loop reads CASSIVTASATEAFF. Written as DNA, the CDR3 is TGTGCCAGTAGTATAGTGACAGCCAGTGCCACTGAAGCTTTCTTT.

Here the CDR3 reads CASSVEGGDTQYF. The CDR3 nucleotides read TGTGCCAGCAGCGTAGAGGGCGGAGATACGCAGTATTTT. The chain joins TRBV9 to TRBJ2-3; D unresolved. The germline V and J ends were trimmed by 0 bases and 5 bases, with 7 bases remaining between them. Germline values: CDR1 SGDLS, CDR2 YYNGEE. The CDR3 runs to 13 residues.

CDR3 in amino acids: CASSIGKVPYYGYTF. CDR3 nucleotide sequence: TGTGCCAGTAGTATAGGAAAAGTCCCATACTATGGCTACACCTTC. The chain employs TRBV19 and TRBJ1-2; D is undetermined. Trimming removed 1 base at V and 3 bases at J, with 12 bases between. The CDR3 has 15 residues. Germline CDR1 is LNHDA and CDR2 is SQIVND (reference sequence). The variable domain in full, with the rest retrieved from reference TRBV19 and TRBJ1-2, is DGGITQSPKYLFRKEGQNVTLSCEQNLNHDAMYWYRQDPGQGLRLIYYSQIVNDFQKGDIAEGYSVSREKKESFPLTVTSAQKNPTAFYLCASSIGKVPYYGYTFGSGTRLTVV.

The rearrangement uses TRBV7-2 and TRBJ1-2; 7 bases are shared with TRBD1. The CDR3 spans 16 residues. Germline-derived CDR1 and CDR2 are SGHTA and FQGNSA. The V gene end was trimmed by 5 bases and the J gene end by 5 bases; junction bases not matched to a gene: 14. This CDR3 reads CASSPAVDRVSYGYTF. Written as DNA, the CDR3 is TGTGCCAGCAGCCCAGCGGTCGACAGGGTATCTTATGGCTACACCTTC.

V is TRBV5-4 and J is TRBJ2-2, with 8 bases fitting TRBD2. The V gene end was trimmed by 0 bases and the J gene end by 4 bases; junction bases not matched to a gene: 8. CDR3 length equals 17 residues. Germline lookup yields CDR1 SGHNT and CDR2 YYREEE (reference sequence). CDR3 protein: CASSLVTLAASTGELFF. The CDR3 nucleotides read TGTGCCAGCAGCTTGGTGACACTAGCGGCCTCCACCGGGGAGCTGTTTTTT.

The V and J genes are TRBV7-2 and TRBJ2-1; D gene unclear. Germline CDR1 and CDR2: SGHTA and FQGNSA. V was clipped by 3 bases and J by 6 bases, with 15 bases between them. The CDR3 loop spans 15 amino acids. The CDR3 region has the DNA TGTGCCAGCAGCTTTGTCGCCGGAAGTTCCAATGAGCAGTTCTTC. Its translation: CASSFVAGSSNEQFF.

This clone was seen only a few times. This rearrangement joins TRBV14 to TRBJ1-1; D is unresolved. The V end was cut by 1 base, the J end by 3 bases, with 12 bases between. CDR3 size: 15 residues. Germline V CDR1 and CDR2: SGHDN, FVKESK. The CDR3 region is CASSQGTVVDTEAFF. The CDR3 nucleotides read TGTGCCAGCAGCCAAGGGACTGTGGTGGACACTGAAGCTTTCTTT.

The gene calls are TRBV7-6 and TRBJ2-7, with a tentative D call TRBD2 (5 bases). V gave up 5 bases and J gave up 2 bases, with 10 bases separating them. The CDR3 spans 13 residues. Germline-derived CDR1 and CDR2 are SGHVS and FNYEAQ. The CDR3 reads CASSRGSTYEQYF. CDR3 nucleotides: TGTGCCAGCAGCCGGGGATCAACCTACGAGCAGTACTTC.

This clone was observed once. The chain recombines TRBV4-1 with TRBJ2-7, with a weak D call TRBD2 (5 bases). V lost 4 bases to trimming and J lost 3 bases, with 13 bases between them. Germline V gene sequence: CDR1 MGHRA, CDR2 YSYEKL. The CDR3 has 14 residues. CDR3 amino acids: CASSLDLGSYEQYF. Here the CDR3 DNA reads TGCGCCAGCAGCCTAGATCTGGGGAGCTACGAGCAGTACTTC.

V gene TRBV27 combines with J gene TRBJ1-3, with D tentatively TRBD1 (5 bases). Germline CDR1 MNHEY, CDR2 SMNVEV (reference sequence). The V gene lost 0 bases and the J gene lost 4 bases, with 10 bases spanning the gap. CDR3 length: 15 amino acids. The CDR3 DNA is TGTGCCAGCAGTTTATCGGGGGTTTTGGGAAACACCATATATTTT. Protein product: CASSLSGVLGNTIYF.